This T cell receptor (beta chain) was captured in a study of blood T cell repertoires in COVID-19. Across the whole study: Some COVID-19 samples were acute and others convalescent; all came from the United States, Italy and Spain. PBMCs, B-cell-depleted T cells, or T cells provided the cDNA or gDNA that made up the material.

Under the authors' procedure: For nucleated cells, counts were estimated from reference gene primer amplification. Data came from immunoSEQ multiplex PCR; TCRdb stores just in-frame clones and leaves some out. That table supplies the V and J calls and clone size; D and trimming were determined from the DNA. The table lists some 100,000 clones, roughly 84% of them singletons. Germline assignment: CDR1 LNHDA and CDR2 SQIVND (reference sequence). The trim removed 6 bases at V and 6 bases at J, leaving 9 bases unmatched. This CDR3 region has 15 residues. This chain uses TRBV19 with TRBJ1-4; TRBD1 agrees at 8 bases. Sequenced sample: peripheral blood. The receptor's source is a woman of 80 years or more with active or convalescent COVID-19. DNA of the CDR3: TGTGCCAGTAGGGCCTCAGGGGGCCGTGATGAAAAACTGTTTTTT. Amino acids: CASRASGGRDEKLFF.